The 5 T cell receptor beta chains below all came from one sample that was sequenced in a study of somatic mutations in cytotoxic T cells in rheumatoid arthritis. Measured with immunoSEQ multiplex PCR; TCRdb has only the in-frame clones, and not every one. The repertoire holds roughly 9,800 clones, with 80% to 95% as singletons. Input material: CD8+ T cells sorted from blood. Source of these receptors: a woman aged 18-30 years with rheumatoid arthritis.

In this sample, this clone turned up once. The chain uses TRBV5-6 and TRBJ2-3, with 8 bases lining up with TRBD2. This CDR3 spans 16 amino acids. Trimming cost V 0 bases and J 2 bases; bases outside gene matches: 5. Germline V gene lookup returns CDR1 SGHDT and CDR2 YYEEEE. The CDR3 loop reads CASSLEASGLTDTQYF. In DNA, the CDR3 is TGTGCCAGCAGCTTGGAGGCTAGCGGGCTCACAGATACGCAGTATTTT.

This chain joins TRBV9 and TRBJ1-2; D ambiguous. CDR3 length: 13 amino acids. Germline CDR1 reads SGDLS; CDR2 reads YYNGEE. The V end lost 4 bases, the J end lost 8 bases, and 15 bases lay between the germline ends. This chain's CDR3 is CASSQVSSGGYTF. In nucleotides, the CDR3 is TGTGCCAGCAGCCAGGTGTCCTCGGGGGGCTACACCTTC. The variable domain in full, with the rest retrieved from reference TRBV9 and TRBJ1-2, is DSGVTQTPKHLITATGQRVTLRCSPRSGDLSVYWYQQSLDQGLQFLIQYYNGEERAKGNILERFSAQQFPDLHSELNLSSLELGDSALYFCASSQVSSGGYTFGSGTRLTVV.

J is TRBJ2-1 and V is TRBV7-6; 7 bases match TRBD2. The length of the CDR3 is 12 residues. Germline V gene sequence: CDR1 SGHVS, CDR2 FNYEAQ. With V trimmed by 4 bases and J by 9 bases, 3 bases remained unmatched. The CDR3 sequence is CASSWGGVEQFF. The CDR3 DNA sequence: TGTGCCAGCAGCTGGGGGGGAGTTGAGCAGTTCTTC.

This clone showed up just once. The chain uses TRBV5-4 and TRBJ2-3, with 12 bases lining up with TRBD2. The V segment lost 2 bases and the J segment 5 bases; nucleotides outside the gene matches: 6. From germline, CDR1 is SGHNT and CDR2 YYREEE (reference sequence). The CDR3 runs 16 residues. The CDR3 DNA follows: TGTGCCAGCAGCTTACGGACTAGCGGGGTTGGAGATACGCAGTATTTT. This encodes CASSLRTSGVGDTQYF.

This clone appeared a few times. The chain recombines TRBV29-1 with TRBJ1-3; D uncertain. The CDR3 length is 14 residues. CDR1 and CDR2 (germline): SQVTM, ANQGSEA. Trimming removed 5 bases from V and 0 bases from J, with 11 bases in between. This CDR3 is CSVLGFLSGNTIYF. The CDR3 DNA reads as TGCAGCGTTCTCGGGTTCCTCTCTGGAAACACCATATATTTT. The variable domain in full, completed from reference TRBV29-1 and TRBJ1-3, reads SAVISQKPSRDICQRGTSLTIQCQVDSQVTMMFWYRQQPGQSLTLIATANQGSEATYESGFVIDKFPISRPNLTFSTLTVSNMSPEDSSIYLCSVLGFLSGNTIYFGEGSWLTVV.